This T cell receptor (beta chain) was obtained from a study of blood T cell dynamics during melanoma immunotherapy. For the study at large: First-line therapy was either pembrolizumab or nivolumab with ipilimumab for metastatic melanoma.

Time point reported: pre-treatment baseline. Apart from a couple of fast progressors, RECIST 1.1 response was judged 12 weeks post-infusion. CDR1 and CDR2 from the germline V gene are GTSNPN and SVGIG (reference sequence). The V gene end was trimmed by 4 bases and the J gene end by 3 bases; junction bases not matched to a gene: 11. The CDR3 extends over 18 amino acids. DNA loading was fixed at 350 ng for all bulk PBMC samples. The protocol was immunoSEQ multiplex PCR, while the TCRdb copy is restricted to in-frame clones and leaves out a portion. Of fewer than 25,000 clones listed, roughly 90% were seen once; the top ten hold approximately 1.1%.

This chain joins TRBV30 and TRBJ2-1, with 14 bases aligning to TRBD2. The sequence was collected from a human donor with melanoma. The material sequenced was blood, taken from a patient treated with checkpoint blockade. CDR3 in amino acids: CAWNSPGLAGVSYNEQFF. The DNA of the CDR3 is TGTGCCTGGAATTCCCCGGGACTAGCGGGAGTAAGCTACAATGAGCAGTTCTTC.